Listed below are T cell receptor beta chains from one sample, sequenced in a study of blood T cells in healthy people across ages. A single record per CDR3 protein comes from TCRdb applying MiXCR to the 5' RACE reads. The sample holds about 570,000 distinct CDR3 sequences, about 26% seen once. These data were likewise used in another study, on T cells of mothers and their children.

Sequencing was performed on blood. The origin of the receptors is a boy younger than 10 in good health. The CDR3 runs from the conserved cysteine through the conserved F or W. D genes are given only for firm matches. Rows may omit the clone size; those that give it use once, few, many or a size class.

v_gene,d_gene,abundance,j_gene,CDR3nt,CDR3aa
TRBV5-1,-,few,TRBJ1-6,TGCGCCAGCAGCGCCTGGGACGGAAAGAATTCACCCCTCCACTTT,CASSAWDGKNSPLHF
TRBV10-3,TRBD2,few,TRBJ2-4,TGTGCCATCAGCGGGACTAGCGTAAACATTCAGTACTTC,CAISGTSVNIQYF
TRBV14,-,few,TRBJ2-1,TGTGCCAGCAGCCAAGCTCTAGAGGGACAGTTCTTC,CASSQALEGQFF
TRBV7-2,TRBD2,-,TRBJ2-7,TGTGCCAGCAGCTCTACTAGCGGGAAAGGCTTGTACGAGCAGTACTTC,CASSSTSGKGLYEQYF
TRBV28,TRBD1,few,TRBJ1-6,TGTGCCAGCAGTACAGGGGGCGCTAGGAGTTCACCCCTCCACTTT,CASSTGGARSSPLHF
TRBV2,-,few,TRBJ1-4,TGTGCCAGCCACGCCGTGGGGAAGCTTGAAAAACTGTTTTTT,CASHAVGKLEKLFF
TRBV5-5,TRBD1,-,TRBJ1-2,TGTGCCAGCAGCTCATGGGACAGGGGAGACTATGGCTACACCTTC,CASSSWDRGDYGYTF
TRBV5-5,TRBD1,-,TRBJ1-1,TGTGCCAGCAGCTTGGGCCCGACAGGGAAGGCTTTCTTT,CASSLGPTGKAFF
TRBV7-2,TRBD2,-,TRBJ2-5,TGTGCCAGCAGCTTATGGGGAGCGGGGGGAGCAGAGACCCAGTACTTC,CASSLWGAGGAETQYF
TRBV7-2,-,few,TRBJ2-1,TGTGCCAGCAGCTTAGGTGTCGGCCACAATGAGCAGTTCTTC,CASSLGVGHNEQFF
TRBV6-2/TRBV6-3,-,-,TRBJ1-1,TGTGCCAGCAGTTACGGCATAGCATCTGAAGCTTTCTTT,CASSYGIASEAFF
TRBV29-1,TRBD1,few,TRBJ2-1,TGCAGCGTTGAAGTTGACAGGGGGTATGAGCAGTTCTTC,CSVEVDRGYEQFF
TRBV4-1,-,once,TRBJ1-2,TGCGCCAGCAGCCGTTACAGTGGGGGTGTCTATGGCTACACCTTC,CASSRYSGGVYGYTF
TRBV7-9,-,-,TRBJ1-2,TGTGCCAGCAGCCCAATAGACCGGCCCGGAGGCTACACCTTC,CASSPIDRPGGYTF
TRBV20-1,TRBD1,few,TRBJ2-7,TGCAGTGCAAAGAAACGGGACAGAGGGGAGCAGTACTTC,CSAKKRDRGEQYF
TRBV20-1,TRBD1,-,TRBJ1-2,TGCAGTGCTAGAGATATCAGGGGGGAAGAGGGCTACACCTTC,CSARDIRGEEGYTF
TRBV3-1,-,few,TRBJ2-3,TGCGCCAGCTCCCAGACAGATACGCAGTATTTT,CASSQTDTQYF
TRBV20-1,-,few,TRBJ2-4,TGCAGTGCTAGAGACCGCGGTGCAACAACTAAAAACATTCAGTACTTC,CSARDRGATTKNIQYF
TRBV12-3/TRBV12-4,-,-,TRBJ2-2,TGTGCCAGCAGTTTTGCCGCGAACACCGGGGAGCTGTTTTTT,CASSFAANTGELFF